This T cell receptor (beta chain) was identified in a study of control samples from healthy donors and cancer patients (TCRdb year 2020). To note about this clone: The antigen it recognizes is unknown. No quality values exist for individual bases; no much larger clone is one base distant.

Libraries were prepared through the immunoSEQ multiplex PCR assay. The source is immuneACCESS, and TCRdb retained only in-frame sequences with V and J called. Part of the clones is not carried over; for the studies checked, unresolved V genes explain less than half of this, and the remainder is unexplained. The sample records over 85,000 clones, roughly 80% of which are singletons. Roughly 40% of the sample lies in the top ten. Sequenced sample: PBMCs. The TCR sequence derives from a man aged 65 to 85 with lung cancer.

The nucleotide sequence reads TGTGCCAGTAGTACATCCGGGACAGGGGGCCACGAGCAGTACTTC. Translation gives CASSTSGTGGHEQYF. The V gene is TRBV19 and the J gene is TRBJ2-7; TRBD1 fits 12 bases in the junction. After removal of 4 bases from V and 5 bases from J, the junction retains 6 bases not matched to a gene. CDR1 and CDR2 (LNHDA, SQIVND) derive from the germline V gene (reference sequence). Counted from cysteine to phenylalanine, this CDR3 has 15 amino acids. The only DNA kept is the CDR3, 45 bases in frame from the first base.